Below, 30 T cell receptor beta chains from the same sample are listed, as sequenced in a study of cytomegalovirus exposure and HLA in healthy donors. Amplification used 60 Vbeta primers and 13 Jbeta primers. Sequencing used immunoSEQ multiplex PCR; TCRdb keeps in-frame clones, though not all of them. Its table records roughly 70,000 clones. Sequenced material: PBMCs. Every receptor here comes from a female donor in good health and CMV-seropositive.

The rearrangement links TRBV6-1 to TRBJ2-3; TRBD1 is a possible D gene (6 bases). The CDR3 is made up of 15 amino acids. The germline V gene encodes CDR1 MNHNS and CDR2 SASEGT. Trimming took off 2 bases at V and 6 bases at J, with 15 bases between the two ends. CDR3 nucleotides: TGTGCCAGCAGTGAATACACAGGGATTCGGGATACGCAGTATTTT. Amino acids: CASSEYTGIRDTQYF.

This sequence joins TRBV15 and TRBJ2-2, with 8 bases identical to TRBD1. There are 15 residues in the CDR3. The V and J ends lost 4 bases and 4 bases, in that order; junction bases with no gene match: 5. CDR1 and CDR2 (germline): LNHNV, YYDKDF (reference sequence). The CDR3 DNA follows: TGTGCCACCAGCATTAGACAGGGGCCCACCGGGGAGCTGTTTTTT. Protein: CATSIRQGPTGELFF.

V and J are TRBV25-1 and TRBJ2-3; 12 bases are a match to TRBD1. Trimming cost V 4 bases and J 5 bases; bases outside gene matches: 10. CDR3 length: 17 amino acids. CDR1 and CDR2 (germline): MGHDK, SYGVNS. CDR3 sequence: CASSATLGQGARDTQYF. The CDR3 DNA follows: TGTGCCAGCAGTGCAACCTTGGGACAGGGGGCGCGAGATACGCAGTATTTT.

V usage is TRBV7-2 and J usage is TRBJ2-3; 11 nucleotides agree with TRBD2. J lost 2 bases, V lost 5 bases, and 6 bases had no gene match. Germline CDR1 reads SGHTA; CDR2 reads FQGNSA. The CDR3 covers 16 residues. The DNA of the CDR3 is TGTGCCAGCAGCGCGTATAGCGGGAGGGCCACAGATACGCAGTATTTT. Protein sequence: CASSAYSGRATDTQYF.

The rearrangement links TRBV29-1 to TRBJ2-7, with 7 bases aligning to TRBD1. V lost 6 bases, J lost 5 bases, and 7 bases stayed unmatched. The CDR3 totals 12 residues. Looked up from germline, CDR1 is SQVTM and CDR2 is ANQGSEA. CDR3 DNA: TGCAGCGTGCGGACAGGCCATAACGAGCAGTACTTC. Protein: CSVRTGHNEQYF.

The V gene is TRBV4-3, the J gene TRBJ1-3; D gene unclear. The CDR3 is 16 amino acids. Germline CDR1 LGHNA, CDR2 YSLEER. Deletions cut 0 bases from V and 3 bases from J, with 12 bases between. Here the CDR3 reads CASSQEVIGYGNTIYF. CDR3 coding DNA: TGCGCCAGCAGCCAAGAGGTTATCGGTTATGGAAACACCATATATTTT.

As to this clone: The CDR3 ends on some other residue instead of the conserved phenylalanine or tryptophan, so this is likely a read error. The CDR3 bases are TGCGCCAGCAGCTTGGATGGGACAATCTATGGCTACACCCTC. Protein sequence: CASSLDGTIYGYTL. The genes are TRBV5-1 and TRBJ1-2; tentative D call: TRBD1 (6 bases). V was trimmed by 0 bases and J by 4 bases, leaving 10 bases between them. Germline V lookup: CDR1 SGHRS, CDR2 YFSETQ. The CDR3 sequence is 14 residues long.

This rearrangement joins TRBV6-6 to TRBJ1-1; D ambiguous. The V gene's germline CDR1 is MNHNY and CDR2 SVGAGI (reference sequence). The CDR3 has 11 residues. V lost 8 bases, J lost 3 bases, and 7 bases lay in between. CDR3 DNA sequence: TGTGCCAGCTACCGGGACACTGAAGCTTTCTTT. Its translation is CASYRDTEAFF.

CDR3 loop: CSAGQGDTEAFF. As DNA, the CDR3 is TGCAGCGCTGGACAGGGGGACACTGAAGCTTTCTTT. This sequence joins TRBV29-1 and TRBJ1-1, with 10 bases fitting TRBD1. Germline CDR1 is SQVTM and CDR2 is ANQGSEA. The CDR3 has 12 amino acids. Losses at the gene ends were 7 bases for V and 3 bases for J; bases not matched to a gene: 2. The full variable domain, its missing parts supplied by reference TRBV29-1 and TRBJ1-1, is SAVISQKPSRDICQRGTSLTIQCQVDSQVTMMFWYRQQPGQSLTLIATANQGSEATYESGFVIDKFPISRPNLTFSTLTVSNMSPEDSSIYLCSAGQGDTEAFFGQGTRLTVV.

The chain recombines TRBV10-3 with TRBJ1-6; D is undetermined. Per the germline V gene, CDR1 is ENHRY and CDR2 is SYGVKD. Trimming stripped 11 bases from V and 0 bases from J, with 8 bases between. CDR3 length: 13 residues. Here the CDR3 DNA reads TGTGCCGCCAGAACCTCCTATAATTCACCCCTCCACTTT. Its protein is CAARTSYNSPLHF.

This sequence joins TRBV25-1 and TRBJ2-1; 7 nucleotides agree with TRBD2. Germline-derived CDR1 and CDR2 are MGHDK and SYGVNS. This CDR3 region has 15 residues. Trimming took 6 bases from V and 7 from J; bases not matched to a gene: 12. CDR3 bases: TGTGCCAGCAGGGCGGGAGTAATGGGATGGAATGAGCAGTTCTTC. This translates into CASRAGVMGWNEQFF.

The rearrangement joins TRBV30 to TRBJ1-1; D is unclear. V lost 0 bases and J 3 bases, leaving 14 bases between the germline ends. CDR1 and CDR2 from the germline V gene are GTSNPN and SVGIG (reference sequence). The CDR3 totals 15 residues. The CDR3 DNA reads TGTGCCTGGAGTGTCCGGGGATTCGAGGACACTGAAGCTTTCTTT. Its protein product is CAWSVRGFEDTEAFF.

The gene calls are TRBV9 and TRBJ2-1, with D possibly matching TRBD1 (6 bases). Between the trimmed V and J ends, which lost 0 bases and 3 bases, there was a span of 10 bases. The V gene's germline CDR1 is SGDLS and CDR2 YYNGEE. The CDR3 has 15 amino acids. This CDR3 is CASSVATGSYNEQFF. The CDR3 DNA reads TGTGCCAGCAGCGTAGCTACAGGGAGCTACAATGAGCAGTTCTTC.

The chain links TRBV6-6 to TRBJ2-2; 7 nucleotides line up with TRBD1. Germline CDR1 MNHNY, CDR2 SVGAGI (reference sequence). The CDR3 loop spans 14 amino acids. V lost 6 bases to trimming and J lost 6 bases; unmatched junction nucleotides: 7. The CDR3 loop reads CASRPRTGAGELFF. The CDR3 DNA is TGTGCCAGCAGACCAAGGACAGGAGCCGGGGAGCTGTTTTTT.

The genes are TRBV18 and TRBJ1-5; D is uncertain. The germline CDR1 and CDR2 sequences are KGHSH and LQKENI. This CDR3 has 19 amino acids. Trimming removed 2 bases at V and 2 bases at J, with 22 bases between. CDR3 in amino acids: CASSPKAAGPTRGNQPQHF. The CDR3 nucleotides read TGTGCCAGCTCACCAAAGGCAGCGGGTCCTACCCGTGGCAATCAGCCCCAGCATTTT.

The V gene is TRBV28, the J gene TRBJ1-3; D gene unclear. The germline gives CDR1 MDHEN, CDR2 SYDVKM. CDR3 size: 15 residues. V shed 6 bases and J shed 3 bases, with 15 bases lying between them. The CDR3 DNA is TGTGCCAGCAGCACGTTAGGTCGCGGTGGAAACACCATATATTTT. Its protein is CASSTLGRGGNTIYF.

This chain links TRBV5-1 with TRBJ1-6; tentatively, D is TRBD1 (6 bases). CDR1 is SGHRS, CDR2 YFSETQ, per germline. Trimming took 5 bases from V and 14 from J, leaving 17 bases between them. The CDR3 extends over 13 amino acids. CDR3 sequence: CASRPNREGTLHF. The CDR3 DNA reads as TGCGCCAGCAGACCCAACAGGGAGGGCACCCTCCACTTT.

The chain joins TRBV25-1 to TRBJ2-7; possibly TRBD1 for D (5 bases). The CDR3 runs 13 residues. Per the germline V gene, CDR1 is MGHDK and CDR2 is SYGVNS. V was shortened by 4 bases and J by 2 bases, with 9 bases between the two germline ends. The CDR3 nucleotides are TGTGCCAGCAGTGGGACACAGACCTACGAGCAGTACTTC. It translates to CASSGTQTYEQYF.

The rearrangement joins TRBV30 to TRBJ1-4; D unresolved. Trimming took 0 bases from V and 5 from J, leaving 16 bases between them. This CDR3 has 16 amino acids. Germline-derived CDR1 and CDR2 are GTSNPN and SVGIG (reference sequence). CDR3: CAWSVPQLGPNEKLFF. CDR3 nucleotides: TGTGCCTGGAGTGTACCCCAACTGGGCCCCAATGAAAAACTGTTTTTT.

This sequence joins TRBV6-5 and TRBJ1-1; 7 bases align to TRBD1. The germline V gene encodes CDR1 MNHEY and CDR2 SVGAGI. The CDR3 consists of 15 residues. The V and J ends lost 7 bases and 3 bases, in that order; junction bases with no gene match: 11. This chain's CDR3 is CASTLDRVSDTEAFF. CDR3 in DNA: TGTGCCAGCACTTTAGACAGGGTTTCGGACACTGAAGCTTTCTTT.

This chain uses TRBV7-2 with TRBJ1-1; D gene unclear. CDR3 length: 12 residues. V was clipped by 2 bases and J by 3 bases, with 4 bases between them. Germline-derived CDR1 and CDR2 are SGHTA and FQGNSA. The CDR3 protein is CASSLFDTEAFF. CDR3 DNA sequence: TGTGCCAGCAGCTTATTCGACACTGAAGCTTTCTTT.

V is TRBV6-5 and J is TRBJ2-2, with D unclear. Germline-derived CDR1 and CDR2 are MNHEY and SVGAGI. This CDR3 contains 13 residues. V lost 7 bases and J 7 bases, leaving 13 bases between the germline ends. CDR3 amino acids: CASKRVTIGELFF. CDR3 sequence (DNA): TGTGCCAGCAAACGGGTTACAATCGGGGAGCTGTTTTTT.

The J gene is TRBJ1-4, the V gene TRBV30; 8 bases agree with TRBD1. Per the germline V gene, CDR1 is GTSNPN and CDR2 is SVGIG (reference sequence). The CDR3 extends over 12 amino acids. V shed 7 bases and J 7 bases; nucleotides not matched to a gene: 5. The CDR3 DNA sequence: TGTGCCTTCGGACAGGGCTTTGAAAAACTGTTTTTT. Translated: CAFGQGFEKLFF.

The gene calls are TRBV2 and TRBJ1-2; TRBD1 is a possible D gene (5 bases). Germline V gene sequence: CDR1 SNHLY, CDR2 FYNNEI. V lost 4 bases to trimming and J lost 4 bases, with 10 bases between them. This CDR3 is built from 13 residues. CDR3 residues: CASSGQKLYGYTF. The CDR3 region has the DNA TGTGCCAGCAGTGGACAGAAACTCTATGGCTACACCTTC.

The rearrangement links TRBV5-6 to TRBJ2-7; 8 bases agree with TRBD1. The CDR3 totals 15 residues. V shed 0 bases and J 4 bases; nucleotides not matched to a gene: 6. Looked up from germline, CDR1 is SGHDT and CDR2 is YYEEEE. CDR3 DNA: TGTGCCAGCAGCTTGGCCTTCAGGGGGCGGTACGAGCAGTACTTC. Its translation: CASSLAFRGRYEQYF.

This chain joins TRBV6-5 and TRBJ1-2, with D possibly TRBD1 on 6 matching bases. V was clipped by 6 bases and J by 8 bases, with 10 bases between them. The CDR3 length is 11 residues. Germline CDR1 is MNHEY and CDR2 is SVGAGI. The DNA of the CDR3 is TGTGCCAGCAGCAACAGGGAGGGCTACACCTTC. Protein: CASSNREGYTF.

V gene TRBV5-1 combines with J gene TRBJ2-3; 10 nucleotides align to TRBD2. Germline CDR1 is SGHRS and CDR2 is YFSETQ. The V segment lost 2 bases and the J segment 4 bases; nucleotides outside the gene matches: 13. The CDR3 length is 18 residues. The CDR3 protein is CASSFYPSGSQRADTQYF. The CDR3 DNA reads TGCGCCAGCAGCTTTTATCCTAGCGGGAGCCAGAGGGCAGATACGCAGTATTTT.

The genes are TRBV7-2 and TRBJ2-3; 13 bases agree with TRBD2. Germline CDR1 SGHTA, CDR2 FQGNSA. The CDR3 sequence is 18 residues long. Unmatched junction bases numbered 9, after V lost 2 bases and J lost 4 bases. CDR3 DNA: TGTGCCAGCAGCTTATTAGGGACTAGCGGGGTTGGGCCAGATACGCAGTATTTT. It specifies CASSLLGTSGVGPDTQYF.

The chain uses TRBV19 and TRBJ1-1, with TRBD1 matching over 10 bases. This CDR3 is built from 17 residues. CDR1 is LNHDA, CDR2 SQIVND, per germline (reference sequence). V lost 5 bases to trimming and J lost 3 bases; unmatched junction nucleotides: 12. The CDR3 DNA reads TGTGCCAGTAGTCTCCGACAGGGGGCTTCCTGGGACACTGAAGCTTTCTTT. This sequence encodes CASSLRQGASWDTEAFF.

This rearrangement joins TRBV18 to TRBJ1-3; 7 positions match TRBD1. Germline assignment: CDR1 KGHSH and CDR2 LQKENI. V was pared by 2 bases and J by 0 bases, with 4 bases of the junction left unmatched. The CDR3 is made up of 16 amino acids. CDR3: CASSPMGDSSGNTIYF. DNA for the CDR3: TGTGCCAGCTCACCAATGGGGGACAGCTCTGGAAACACCATATATTTT. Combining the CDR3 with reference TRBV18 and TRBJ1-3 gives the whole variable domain NAGVMQNPRHLVRRRGQEARLRCSPMKGHSHVYWYRQLPEEGLKFMVYLQKENIIDESGMPKERFSAEFPKEGPSILRIQQVVRGDSAAYFCASSPMGDSSGNTIYFGEGSWLTVV.